This entry lists 13 T cell receptor beta chains sequenced from one sample in a study of neurological immune-mediated disorders. Noted time point: longitudinal time-point 1 (baseline). TCRdb re-analysed the 5' RACE reads in MiXCR, keeping a single row per CDR3 protein. The table records tens of thousands of distinct CDR3 sequences, approximately 3% of them present only once. The specimen was PBMCs. All receptors come from a woman aged 60-75 years with multiple sclerosis.

There are many counts of this clonotype. The rearrangement joins TRBV9 to TRBJ1-4; D perhaps matches TRBD1 (5 bases). CDR3 length: 15 amino acids. Germline V lookup: CDR1 SGDLS, CDR2 YYNGEE. V lost 3 bases and J 4 bases, leaving 13 bases between the germline ends. CDR3 sequence (DNA): TGTGCCAGCAGCGCCCCACTCGGGGGTAATGAAAAACTGTTTTTT. Translation gives CASSAPLGGNEKLFF. Combining the CDR3 with reference TRBV9 and TRBJ1-4 gives the whole variable domain DSGVTQTPKHLITATGQRVTLRCSPRSGDLSVYWYQQSLDQGLQFLIQYYNGEERAKGNILERFSAQQFPDLHSELNLSSLELGDSALYFCASSAPLGGNEKLFFGSGTQLSVL.

This clonotype was seen many times. The gene calls are TRBV5-1 and TRBJ2-5, with 11 bases that match TRBD1. The CDR3 is 14 amino acids. Germline-derived CDR1 and CDR2 are SGHRS and YFSETQ. V lost 4 bases, J lost 3 bases, and 2 bases stayed unmatched. The chain's CDR3 is CASSRTGGEETQYF. The CDR3 nucleotides are TGCGCCAGCAGCCGGACAGGGGGCGAAGAGACCCAGTACTTC.

This clonotype was found many times. The chain couples TRBV20-1 to TRBJ1-5; TRBD1 matches 7 bases. The CDR3 is 13 residues long. Germline values: CDR1 DFQATT, CDR2 SNEGSKA (reference sequence). The V and J ends lost 6 bases and 2 bases, in that order; junction bases with no gene match: 4. CDR3 bases: TGCAGTGCCCCCGGGACAGGCAATCAGCCCCAGCATTTT. This codes for CSAPGTGNQPQHF.

This clonotype was picked up many times. This rearrangement joins TRBV7-6 to TRBJ2-7; TRBD2 matches 9 bases. The junction had 12 bases not matched to a gene; V was cut back by 6 bases and J by 3 bases. The CDR3 length is 16 residues. CDR1 and CDR2 (germline): SGHVS, FNYEAQ. The CDR3 nucleotides read TGTGCCAGCAGTTTAACGGTTCGAGCGGGAGGCTACGAGCAGTACTTC. Translation: CASSLTVRAGGYEQYF.

This clonotype was picked up many times. The chain couples TRBV7-6 to TRBJ2-1, with 7 nucleotides matching TRBD1. Germline V gene lookup returns CDR1 SGHVS and CDR2 FNYEAQ. This CDR3 region has 15 residues. The trim removed 1 base at V and 6 bases at J, leaving 6 bases unmatched. The CDR3 here is CASSLGPYRGNEQFF. CDR3 nucleotide sequence: TGTGCCAGCAGCTTAGGACCTTACAGGGGCAATGAGCAGTTCTTC.

This clonotype was picked up many times. The chain recombines TRBV30 with TRBJ1-2, with TRBD1 as a possible D gene (5 bases). Germline V CDR1 and CDR2: GTSNPN, SVGIG (reference sequence). Trimming stripped 5 bases from V and 7 bases from J, with 14 bases between. This CDR3 is 12 amino acids long. The CDR3 loop is CAWVGAAGGYTF. CDR3 nucleotide sequence: TGTGCCTGGGTAGGGGCGGCGGGTGGCTACACCTTC.

This clonotype was seen many times. This chain connects TRBV24-1 to TRBJ2-1, with a tentative D call TRBD1 (6 bases). Germline CDR1 KGHDR, CDR2 SFDVKD. Trimming cost V 3 bases and J 6 bases, with 11 bases left between them. This CDR3 has 14 residues. The CDR3 spells CATSDPGQLNEQFF. CDR3 nucleotide sequence: TGTGCCACCAGTGATCCCGGACAGCTCAATGAGCAGTTCTTC.

The sample holds many counts of this clonotype. This chain's CDR3 is CASGGIGFTDTQYF. In DNA form, the CDR3 reads TGCGCCAGCGGGGGGATCGGATTCACAGATACGCAGTATTTT. The chain joins TRBV5-1 to TRBJ2-3, with TRBD2 as a possible D gene (6 bases). Germline lookup yields CDR1 SGHRS and CDR2 YFSETQ. Between the trimmed V and J ends, which lost 7 bases and 2 bases, there was a span of 14 bases. This CDR3 comprises 14 residues.

This clonotype was seen ten or more times. The V call is TRBV6-5, the J call TRBJ1-2, with a tentative D call TRBD1 (6 bases). The CDR3 has 13 amino acids. Germline CDR1 and CDR2: MNHEY and SVGAGI. Trimming removed 8 bases from V and 6 bases from J, with 16 bases in between. As DNA, the CDR3 is TGTGCCAGCTCTTCCTTCAGGGGAGATGGCTACACCTTC. It specifies CASSSFRGDGYTF.

This clonotype was seen ten or more times. The V gene is TRBV18, the J gene TRBJ2-7, with D possibly being TRBD2 (5 bases). The CDR3 runs to 13 residues. Germline CDR1 is KGHSH and CDR2 is LQKENI. Between the trimmed V and J ends, which lost 3 bases and 7 bases, there was a span of 13 bases. CDR3 protein: CASSPKNGEEQYF. The CDR3 DNA follows: TGTGCCAGCTCACCCAAAAACGGGGAAGAGCAGTACTTC. The whole variable domain, filled in from reference TRBV18 and TRBJ2-7, reads NAGVMQNPRHLVRRRGQEARLRCSPMKGHSHVYWYRQLPEEGLKFMVYLQKENIIDESGMPKERFSAEFPKEGPSILRIQQVVRGDSAAYFCASSPKNGEEQYFGPGTRLTVT.

This clonotype showed up many times. The genes are TRBV5-1 and TRBJ2-1, with D possibly being TRBD2 (5 bases). Trimming left V 3 bases short and J 8 bases short, with 15 bases between. There are 14 residues in the CDR3. The germline V gene encodes CDR1 SGHRS and CDR2 YFSETQ. Here the CDR3 DNA reads TGCGCCAGCAGCTCTAGCCTGCAATCGGATGAGCAGTTCTTC. Translation: CASSSSLQSDEQFF.

This clonotype came up many times. The chain is built from TRBV20-1 and TRBJ2-3; D perhaps matches TRBD2 (6 bases). V lost 5 bases, J lost 0 bases, and 24 bases lay in between. CDR3 length: 18 residues. Germline V gene lookup returns CDR1 DFQATT and CDR2 SNEGSKA (reference sequence). CDR3 in amino acids: CSAFFPSRRGSSTDTQYF. CDR3 sequence (DNA): TGCAGTGCTTTTTTTCCTTCGCGGCGGGGTTCTAGCACAGATACGCAGTATTTT.

At least ten counts were recorded for this clonotype. This chain uses TRBV20-1 with TRBJ2-7; a weak D match, TRBD2 (6 bases). This CDR3 region has 14 residues. The V end was cut by 3 bases, the J end by 3 bases, with 15 bases between. Germline V CDR1 and CDR2: DFQATT, SNEGSKA (reference sequence). The CDR3 coding sequence is TGCAGTGCTAGCCGGTCTAGCGCATTCTACGAGCAGTACTTC. This encodes CSASRSSAFYEQYF.